This T cell receptor (beta chain) was found in a study of T cells expressing NK-cell markers. As for the study in general: The TCR beta repertoires originated in sorted CD3+CD56+NKG2C+, CD3+CD56+NKG2C- and CD3+CD56-NKG2C+ T cells. The eight sequenced donors comprised seven who were HCMV-seropositive and one who was seronegative. General study points: Also leading the CD3+CD56-NKG2C+ fraction in a few donors were these clonotypes.

Note on this clonotype: Its target is unknown.

Germline V lookup: CDR1 MDHEN, CDR2 SYDVKM. There are 15 residues in the CDR3. Researchers built TCR beta cDNA using 5'RACE template switching with UMIs. After re-calling the 5' RACE reads, TCRdb lists one entry per CDR3 protein, DNA absent. The sample's table shows a few hundred thousand distinct CDR3 sequences. The chain employs TRBV28 and TRBJ2-7; TCRdb lists TRBD1, though no DNA is available to test this call. Sequences were obtained from blood T cells: a sorted CD56 or NKG2C T cell subset, CD4+ or CD8+ T cells, or bulk PBMC T cells (not recorded which). The clonotype comes from a man aged 18-75 years in good health. The CDR3 is CASSPWTGAPPEQYF.